The 19 T cell receptor beta chains presented below share a single source sample, sequenced in a study of CD4+ T cells in melanoma. This table comes from immunoSEQ multiplex PCR, and its TCRdb copy is limited to in-frame clones, with some not included. The sample has about 55,000 clones, almost 70% seen once. The sequenced sample consisted of tumor tissue. Receptors were obtained from a human donor with melanoma.

This chain links TRBV19 with TRBJ1-1, with D perhaps matching TRBD1 (5 bases). CDR1 and CDR2 (germline): LNHDA, SQIVND (reference sequence). V was shortened by 0 bases and J by 4 bases, with 9 bases between the two germline ends. CDR3 length: 14 residues. CDR3 sequence: CASSIDRDSTEAFF. The CDR3 bases are TGTGCCAGTAGTATAGACAGGGATTCCACTGAAGCTTTCTTT.

This clone was observed a handful of times. V and J are TRBV5-5 and TRBJ1-2; D is possibly TRBD1 (5 bases). V shed 4 bases and J shed 1 base, with 11 bases lying between them. The CDR3 loop spans 14 amino acids. In germline, CDR1 is SGHKS, CDR2 YYEKEE (reference sequence). In DNA form, the CDR3 reads TGTGCCAGCAGCCACCAGGGCCTTAACTATGGCTACACCTTC. This encodes CASSHQGLNYGYTF.

This chain links TRBV7-9 with TRBJ2-3, with D possibly being TRBD1 (6 bases). V was trimmed by 5 bases and J by 3 bases, leaving 15 bases between them. The CDR3 spans 15 residues. Per the germline V gene, CDR1 is SEHNR and CDR2 is FQNEAQ (reference sequence). CDR3 protein: CASSPAGQMTDTQYF. CDR3 sequence (DNA): TGTGCCAGCAGCCCTGCCGGACAGATGACAGATACGCAGTATTTT. The full variable domain, completed using reference TRBV7-9 and TRBJ2-3, is DTGVSQNPRHKITKRGQNVTFRCDPISEHNRLYWYRQTLGQGPEFLTYFQNEAQLEKSRLLSDRFSAERPKGSFSTLEIQRTEQGDSAMYLCASSPAGQMTDTQYFGPGTRLTVL.

The chain recombines TRBV2 with TRBJ1-4, with D uncertain. The CDR3 covers 11 residues. The germline V and J ends were trimmed by 6 bases and 7 bases, with 6 bases remaining between them. Germline CDR1 reads SNHLY; CDR2 reads FYNNEI. The CDR3 spells CASRRAEKLFF. DNA of the CDR3: TGTGCCAGCAGGAGGGCTGAAAAACTGTTTTTT.

The chain uses TRBV4-1 and TRBJ2-3, with 7 bases lining up with TRBD2. V was clipped by 3 bases and J by 2 bases; unmatched bases: 5. CDR3 length: 15 amino acids. Germline V gene lookup returns CDR1 MGHRA and CDR2 YSYEKL. CDR3 bases: TGCGCCAGCAGCCATCTAGCGGAGAACACAGATACGCAGTATTTT. Translation: CASSHLAENTDTQYF.

The sample holds many counts of this clone. The J gene is TRBJ1-6, the V gene TRBV9; D is unclear. The ends were cut back, 0 bases at V and 6 bases at J, with 16 bases in the middle. This CDR3 comprises 17 residues. CDR1 is SGDLS and CDR2 is YYNGEE in the germline V gene. CDR3: CASSVGAAAAFNSPLHF. The DNA of the CDR3 is TGTGCCAGCAGCGTAGGGGCGGCAGCCGCTTTTAATTCACCCCTCCACTTT.

The chain has TRBV11-2 and TRBJ1-1; D perhaps matches TRBD1 (5 bases). Per the germline V gene, CDR1 is SGHAT and CDR2 is FQNNGV. The CDR3 totals 17 residues. The V end lost 4 bases, the J end lost 1 base, and 19 bases lay between the germline ends. The CDR3: CASSSLARGTANTEAFF. For the CDR3, the DNA is TGTGCCAGCAGCTCTCTAGCTCGGGGGACGGCGAACACTGAAGCTTTCTTT.

The chain uses TRBV4-3 and TRBJ1-2; D is uncertain. Germline values: CDR1 LGHNA, CDR2 YSLEER. The CDR3 is 14 residues long. The V end was cut by 1 base, the J end by 4 bases, with 10 bases between. This CDR3 reads CASSQVFQPYGYTF. The CDR3, as DNA: TGCGCCAGCAGCCAAGTGTTCCAGCCCTATGGCTACACCTTC.

The V and J genes are TRBV5-1 and TRBJ1-4; D uncertain. The CDR3 consists of 13 residues. Germline loops: CDR1 SGHRS, CDR2 YFSETQ. V lost 5 bases and J 0 bases, leaving 5 bases between the germline ends. In nucleotides, the CDR3 is TGCGCCAGCAGTCGTGCAACTAATGAAAAACTGTTTTTT. Its protein is CASSRATNEKLFF.

The chain combines TRBV2 with TRBJ2-2, with D perhaps assigned TRBD1 or TRBD2 (5 bases each). Trimming shortened V by 11 bases and J by 0 bases, and 10 bases separated the two germline ends. CDR1 is SNHLY, CDR2 FYNNEI, per germline. The CDR3 runs 13 residues. As DNA, the CDR3 is TGTGCCTCCCGGGGCGCGAACACCGGGGAGCTGTTTTTT. It yields the protein CASRGANTGELFF. Full variable domain (outside the CDR3, taken from reference TRBV2 and TRBJ2-2): EPEVTQTPSHQVTQMGQEVILRCVPISNHLYFYWYRQILGQKVEFLVSFYNNEISEKSEIFDDQFSVERPDGSNFTLKIRSTKLEDSAMYFCASRGANTGELFFGEGSRLTVL.

The CDR3 DNA reads TGTGCCAGCTCCGATAAGTCCTCGACGGGCTACGAGCAGTACTTC. It is translated as CASSDKSSTGYEQYF. This chain uses TRBV6-1 with TRBJ2-7, with D uncertain. Trimming pared 8 bases from V and 3 bases from J, leaving 20 bases between. Germline V lookup: CDR1 MNHNS, CDR2 SASEGT. The CDR3 loop spans 15 amino acids.

The table lists this clone with a few counts. The chain links TRBV5-5 to TRBJ1-5, with D unresolved. CDR3 size: 15 residues. In germline, CDR1 is SGHKS, CDR2 YYEKEE (reference sequence). Trimming pared 2 bases from V and 2 bases from J, leaving 11 bases between. CDR3 loop: CASSFSSLGNQPQHF. For the CDR3, the DNA is TGTGCCAGCAGCTTCTCGAGTCTTGGCAATCAGCCCCAGCATTTT.

This chain connects TRBV7-8 to TRBJ1-4; a possible D gene is TRBD1 (5 bases). The CDR3 consists of 14 residues. Trimming left V 1 base short and J 12 bases short, with 15 bases between. CDR1 is SGHVS and CDR2 is FQNEAQ in the germline V gene. Here the CDR3 reads CASSLGGWGEELFF. The CDR3 DNA reads as TGTGCCAGCAGCTTAGGGGGATGGGGGGAAGAACTGTTTTTT.

The V call is TRBV5-6, the J call TRBJ2-1; the D is unclear. Per the germline V gene, CDR1 is SGHDT and CDR2 is YYEEEE. Trimming left V 3 bases short and J 12 bases short, with 13 bases between. This CDR3 is built from 12 residues. This CDR3 reads CASSSLAAVQFF. CDR3 DNA: TGTGCCAGCAGCTCGCTGGCGGCGGTGCAGTTCTTC.

The genes are TRBV6-6 and TRBJ1-1; maybe TRBD1 (5 bases). V gave up 0 bases and J gave up 6 bases, with 8 bases separating them. This CDR3 spans 13 amino acids. Germline V gives CDR1 MNHNY, CDR2 SVGAGI (reference sequence). The CDR3 reads CASSYSRGAEAFF. The CDR3 bases are TGTGCCAGCAGTTACTCCCGGGGCGCTGAAGCTTTCTTT.

The chain combines TRBV6-6 with TRBJ1-6; the D gene is possibly TRBD1 (5 bases). There are 13 residues in the CDR3. The V end lost 2 bases, the J end lost 10 bases, and 9 bases lay between the germline ends. Germline V lookup: CDR1 MNHNY, CDR2 SVGAGI (reference sequence). DNA for the CDR3: TGTGCCAGCAGTTACCGAGGGGTGTCACCCCTCCACTTT. It codes for CASSYRGVSPLHF.

A word on this clone: A clone one base away is much larger, so this may be a read error. The V call is TRBV19, the J call TRBJ2-2; D remains ambiguous. With 2 bases removed from V and 5 bases from J, the gap between germline ends came to 0 bases. The CDR3 totals 11 residues. Germline V gene data show CDR1 as LNHDA and CDR2 as SQIVND (reference sequence). The chain's CDR3 is CASSITGELFF. In DNA, the CDR3 is TGTGCCAGTAGTATAACCGGGGAGCTGTTTTTT.

For the CDR3, the DNA is TGTGCCAGCAGCTTGGGGGCCATTGAAGCTTTCTTT. As protein: CASSLGAIEAFF. The chain links TRBV7-9 to TRBJ1-1, with a weak D call TRBD1 (6 bases). The germline gives CDR1 SEHNR, CDR2 FQNEAQ (reference sequence). V was clipped by 3 bases and J by 7 bases, with 9 bases between them. This CDR3 is built from 12 residues.

The CDR3 is CASSLTQGASNQPQHF. In DNA, the CDR3 is TGTGCCAGCTCACTTACGCAGGGGGCGAGCAATCAGCCCCAGCATTTT. J is TRBJ1-5 and V is TRBV18; 8 bases are a match to TRBD1. The CDR3 consists of 16 residues. V lost 4 bases and J lost 1; bases outside the gene matches: 6. The germline V gene has CDR1 KGHSH and CDR2 LQKENI.